This T cell receptor beta chain is from a study of blood T cell repertoires in COVID-19. Repertoires were generated with immunoSEQ multiplex PCR, while TCRdb's copy carries only in-frame clones and drops some. The sample includes about 200,000 clones, around 87% of them seen just once. Germline loops: CDR1 SSHAT, CDR2 FNYEAQ (reference sequence). With 0 bases removed from V and 5 bases from J, the gap between germline ends came to 8 bases. The CDR3 spans 13 residues. This sequence joins TRBV7-7 and TRBJ2-7; tentatively, D is TRBD1 (5 bases). Sequencing was done on a sample of peripheral blood. The sequence was obtained from a man in his sixties with acute or convalescent COVID-19. The CDR3 DNA reads TGTGCCAGCAGCTTAGCGGGGCACGACGAGCAGTACTTC. Encoded protein: CASSLAGHDEQYF. The variable domain in full, with the rest retrieved from reference TRBV7-7 and TRBJ2-7, is GAGVSQSPRYKVTKRGQDVTLRCDPISSHATLYWYQQALGQGPEFLTYFNYEAQPDKSGLPSDRFSAERPEGSISTLTIQRTEQRDSAMYRCASSLAGHDEQYFGPGTRLTVT.